These T cell receptor beta chains were read from a single sample in a study of CD8 T cell repertoires and HIV-1 epitope variants. Generated by immunoSEQ multiplex PCR, the TCRdb table keeps only in-frame clones and is missing some. The sample includes approximately 5,000 clones, about 60% of them seen just once. Their cognate antigens are unknown. Material: cultured CD8+ T cells derived from PBMCs. Every receptor here comes from a male donor with HIV. CDR3s include the opening cysteine and the closing phenylalanine or tryptophan. The order of the fields is J gene, clone size, V gene, D gene, CDR3 protein, CDR3 DNA. The D gene is left open where the match is weak. The listing skips clone size in some rows; elsewhere it reads once, few, many or a size class.

>TRBJ2-1|few|TRBV19|-
CASSAAWGGRYNEQFF
TGTGCCAGTAGTGCAGCCTGGGGCGGGCGTTACAATGAGCAGTTCTTC
>TRBJ2-7|-|TRBV4-3|-
CASSQDKGPGYEQYF
TGCGCCAGCAGCCAAGATAAGGGCCCTGGCTACGAGCAGTACTTC
>TRBJ2-7|once|TRBV6-1|TRBD2
CASSEGTSGSYEQYF
TGTGCCAGCAGTGAAGGGACTAGCGGCTCCTACGAGCAGTACTTC
>TRBJ2-2|-|TRBV7-8|-
CASSLGGAGELFF
TGTGCCAGCAGCTTGGGGGGAGCCGGGGAGCTGTTTTTT
>TRBJ2-7|-|TRBV5-1|-
CASSPNWGSSYEQYF
TGCGCCAGCAGCCCTAATTGGGGGAGCTCCTACGAGCAGTACTTC
>TRBJ1-2|-|TRBV25-1|-
CASSEQGNYGYTF
TGTGCCAGCAGTGAACAGGGCAACTATGGCTACACCTTC
>TRBJ2-7|-|TRBV10-3|-
CAISGVGDTYEQYF
TGTGCCATCAGTGGGGTCGGGGACACCTACGAGCAGTACTTC
>TRBJ2-1|few|TRBV9|-
CASSGLRRNEQFF
TGTGCCAGCTCAGGTCTGAGGAGGAATGAGCAGTTCTTC
>TRBJ1-1|-|TRBV7-2|-
CASSLGNPEAFF
TGTGCCAGCAGCTTGGGTAACCCTGAAGCTTTCTTT
>TRBJ1-2|medium-sized|TRBV18|-
CASSPNSGEGYGYTF
TGTGCCAGCTCACCAAATTCAGGGGAGGGCTATGGCTACACCTTC
>TRBJ2-7|once|TRBV7-2|TRBD1
CASSLAGLGQGAYEQYF
TGTGCCAGCAGCTTAGCAGGACTAGGACAGGGGGCTTATGAGCAGTACTTC
>TRBJ2-1|once|TRBV4-1|TRBD2
CASSHLPPSGRALASEQFF
TGCGCCAGCAGCCATCTACCTCCCAGCGGGAGGGCCCTTGCGAGTGAGCAGTTCTTC
>TRBJ2-2|-|TRBV7-9|-
CASSLSIWDLDTGELFF
TGTGCCAGCAGCTTATCAATCTGGGACTTGGACACCGGGGAGCTGTTTTTT
>TRBJ1-5|-|TRBV7-2|-
CASSRELTNQPQHF
TGTGCCAGCAGCCGGGAATTGACCAATCAGCCCCAGCATTTT
>TRBJ2-1|-|TRBV19|TRBD1
CASTGQGTYNEQFF
TGTGCCAGTACGGGACAGGGGACTTACAATGAGCAGTTCTTC
>TRBJ2-5|-|TRBV2|-
CASTDPDYPAQYF
TGTGCCAGCACTGACCCCGACTACCCGGCCCAGTACTTC
>TRBJ1-6|-|TRBV5-4|-
CASSHREANSPLHF
TGTGCCAGCAGCCACAGGGAGGCCAATTCACCCCTCCACTTT
>TRBJ2-1|-|TRBV6-5|-
CASSYSLVDEQFF
TGTGCCAGCAGTTACTCGTTAGTCGATGAGCAGTTCTTC
>TRBJ2-3|-|TRBV9|-
CASSESTDTQYF
TGTGCCAGCAGCGAGAGCACAGATACGCAGTATTTT
>TRBJ2-1|-|TRBV15|TRBD1
CATSRDRDPVNEQFF
TGTGCCACCAGCAGGGACAGGGACCCTGTCAATGAGCAGTTCTTC
>TRBJ2-3|-|TRBV28|-
CAGRGKLGADTQYF
TGTGCCGGAAGGGGGAAATTAGGGGCAGATACGCAGTATTTT
>TRBJ2-3|-|TRBV10-3|TRBD2
CAVTSGRPDTQYF
TGTGCCGTGACTAGCGGGAGACCAGATACGCAGTATTTT
>TRBJ1-4|-|TRBV6-6|-
CATGLGEKLFF
TGTGCCACCGGGCTCGGGGAAAAACTGTTTTTT
>TRBJ1-5|-|TRBV11-2|TRBD1
CASSLDRGREDGNQPQHF
TGTGCCAGCAGCCTCGACAGGGGCCGGGAGGATGGCAATCAGCCCCAGCATTTT
>TRBJ1-6|few|TRBV5-6|-
CASSLGAVSPLHF
TGTGCCAGCAGCTTGGGTGCGGTTTCACCCCTCCACTTT
>TRBJ2-2|-|TRBV5-6|TRBD1
CASSSRQGNTGELFF
TGTGCCAGCAGCAGTCGACAGGGGAACACCGGGGAGCTGTTTTTT
>TRBJ2-2|-|TRBV19|-
CASGWGPGELFF
TGTGCCAGTGGGTGGGGCCCCGGGGAGCTGTTTTTT
>TRBJ2-3|-|TRBV27|TRBD1
CASSFILAGGPDTQYF
TGTGCCAGCAGTTTTATTTTGGCAGGGGGTCCCGATACGCAGTATTTT
>TRBJ1-2|-|TRBV30|TRBD1
CAWIPGGLRYTF
TGTGCCTGGATCCCAGGGGGCCTGCGCTACACCTTC
>TRBJ2-1|-|TRBV18|-
CASSPGGGVNYNEQFF
TGTGCCAGCTCACCAGGTGGCGGGGTGAACTACAATGAGCAGTTCTTC
>TRBJ2-1|few|TRBV27|TRBD1
CASSLEGTGYNEQFF
TGTGCCAGCAGCTTAGAAGGGACAGGCTACAATGAGCAGTTCTTC
>TRBJ2-7|few|TRBV6-5|-
CASSYFGAYEQYF
TGTGCCAGCAGTTACTTCGGGGCCTACGAGCAGTACTTC
>TRBJ2-7|-|TRBV27|TRBD2
CASSGGLAGGEQYF
TGTGCCAGCAGTGGCGGACTAGCGGGAGGCGAGCAGTACTTC
>TRBJ2-3|-|TRBV6-1|TRBD2
CASPSGEAYTDTQYF
TGTGCCAGCCCGAGCGGGGAGGCCTACACAGATACGCAGTATTTT